This T cell receptor beta chain comes out of a study of vaccination and CD4 T cells after COVID-19. The Oncomine TCR Beta short-read assay sequenced DNA from cultured CD4+ T cells. TCRdb reanalysed the PCR reads using MiXCR and keeps one entry per CDR3 protein. This sample has some 1,400 distinct CDR3 sequences, with around 10% found just once. CDR3 size: 20 residues. Trimming removed 2 bases at V and 1 base at J, with 26 bases between. CDR1 and CDR2 (germline): MGHRA, YSYEKL. The treatment was: approximately 11-day PBMC culture with coronavirus spike peptide pools or control peptides (ViraFEST assay). Pre-COVID-19 pandemic sampling (2011-2018) yielded the unexposed donor's CD4+ T cells. This clonotype was observed a few times. The antigen is unknown.

This sequence joins TRBV4-1 and TRBJ1-1; no reliable D call. The sample comprised CD4+ T cells from blood, cultured in vitro. The clonotype was recovered from a human donor in good health. The CDR3 is CASSQLSHKGGLRWNTEAFF. In DNA form, the CDR3 reads TGCGCCAGCAGCCAATTATCTCATAAAGGAGGATTGAGGTGGAACACTGAAGCTTTCTTT.